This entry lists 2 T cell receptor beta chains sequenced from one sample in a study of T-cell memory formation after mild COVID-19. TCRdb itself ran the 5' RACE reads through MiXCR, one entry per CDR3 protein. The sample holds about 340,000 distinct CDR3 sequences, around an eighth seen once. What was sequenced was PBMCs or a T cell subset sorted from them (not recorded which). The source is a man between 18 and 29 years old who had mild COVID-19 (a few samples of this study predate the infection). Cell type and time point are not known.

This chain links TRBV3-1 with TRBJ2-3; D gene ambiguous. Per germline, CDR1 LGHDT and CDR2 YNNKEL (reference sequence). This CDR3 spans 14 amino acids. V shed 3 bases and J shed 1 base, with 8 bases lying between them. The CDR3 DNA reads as TGTGCCAGCAGCCAGCTGGTCGGCACAGATACGCAGTATTTT. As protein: CASSQLVGTDTQYF.

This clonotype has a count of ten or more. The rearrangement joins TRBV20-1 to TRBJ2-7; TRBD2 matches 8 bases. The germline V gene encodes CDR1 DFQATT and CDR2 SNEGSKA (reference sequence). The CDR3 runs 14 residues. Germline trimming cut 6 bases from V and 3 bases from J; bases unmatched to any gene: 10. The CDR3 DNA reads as TGCAGTGCCCTTCGGGGGGGGAGCTTCTACGAGCAGTACGTC. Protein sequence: CSALRGGSFYEQYV.